This TCR beta chain was obtained from a study of T cells in Graves' hyperthyroidism and ophthalmopathy. The wider study: Initial diagnosis, before any treatment, was when peripheral blood was collected. Study-wide results and caveats: Blood shared most expanded thyroid clonotypes above 0.001. Ophthalmopathy, as predicted by the model, came a median about seven months after the prediction.

From RNA transcripts, TCR beta CDR3 regions were amplified. A first-round RT-PCR of the TCR CDR3 used the HTBI primer set. TCRdb ran MiXCR on the multiplex PCR reads and lists one entry per CDR3 protein. The table lists under 300,000 distinct CDR3 sequences, approximately 16% of them singletons, with roughly 31% in the top ten. Trimming took 9 bases from V and 7 from J, leaving 10 bases between them. Germline lookup yields CDR1 SNHLY and CDR2 FYNNEI. The CDR3 loop spans 12 amino acids. This clonotype was counted at least ten times. Its antigen is still unknown. Using about 10 ml of fresh peripheral blood, PBMCs were prepared.

The TCR originated in a woman aged 50 to 65 with Graves' hyperthyroidism that later progressed to Graves' ophthalmopathy. The genes are TRBV2 and TRBJ1-6; D gene ambiguous. The sequenced sample consisted of blood. CDR3 sequence: CASQVLNSPLHF. CDR3 nucleotides: TGTGCCAGTCAAGTTCTCAATTCACCCCTCCACTTT. Full variable domain (rest looked up from reference TRBV2 and TRBJ1-6): EPEVTQTPSHQVTQMGQEVILRCVPISNHLYFYWYRQILGQKVEFLVSFYNNEISEKSEIFDDQFSVERPDGSNFTLKIRSTKLEDSAMYFCASQVLNSPLHFGNGTRLTVT.